This is a list of T cell receptor beta chains from one sample in a study of technical replicates of blood from a handful of donors. The data were produced by immunoSEQ multiplex PCR, yet TCRdb's version contains in-frame clones alone and is incomplete. The sample gives tens of thousands of clones, roughly 90% of which show up once; 4.8% is in the top ten. The sequenced sample consisted of PBMCs. The receptor set was obtained from a human donor in good health. Some clones in this sample may be carry-over from other donors' samples. Each CDR3 is given with its conserved first and last residue. A D gene is named only where the DNA matches it firmly. A clone size is listed for some rows: how often the clone was seen (once, few, many), or a class if it is expanded.

v_gene	d_gene	abundance	j_gene	CDR3nt	CDR3aa
TRBV4-2	NA	NA	TRBJ1-2	TGTGCCAGCAGCCAAGTGGAAGGCGAGGGATGGGTTTATGGCTACACCTTC	CASSQVEGEGWVYGYTF
TRBV7-2	NA	NA	TRBJ2-1	TGTGCCAGCAGGGTAGGGACTGTTGGGGTGGAGCAGTTCTTC	CASRVGTVGVEQFF
TRBV2	NA	NA	TRBJ1-6	TGTGCCAGCAGAGACAGAACTAATTCACCCCTCCACTTT	CASRDRTNSPLHF
TRBV18	TRBD1	NA	TRBJ1-6	TGTGCCAGCTCCCCTCCCGGGACAGGGCCCCATTCACCCCTCCACTTT	CASSPPGTGPHSPLHF
TRBV29-1	TRBD1	NA	TRBJ1-5	TGCAGCGTTGGGTCAACAGGGGGGAGTCAGCCCCAGCATTTT	CSVGSTGGSQPQHF
TRBV6-5	NA	NA	TRBJ2-7	TGTGCCAGCAAAAGCGGTACATCCTACGAGCAGTACTTC	CASKSGTSYEQYF
TRBV15	NA	once	TRBJ2-5	TGTGCCACCAGCAGAGGCGGCGGGCCGCAAGAGACCCAGTACTTC	CATSRGGGPQETQYF
TRBV9	TRBD1	NA	TRBJ2-7	TGTGCCAGCAGCATTGGGACAGGGGCCGGAGAAGAGCAGTACTTC	CASSIGTGAGEEQYF
TRBV19	NA	NA	TRBJ2-1	TGTGCCAGTAGTATCCTTTGGGCCTATGCTGGGTACAATGAGCAGTTCTTC	CASSILWAYAGYNEQFF
TRBV6-5	TRBD1	NA	TRBJ1-4	TGTGCCAGCAGTTACAGGACAGGGGTCGAGCGTGAAAAACTGTTTTTT	CASSYRTGVEREKLFF
TRBV6-1	NA	NA	TRBJ1-1	TGTGCCAGCAGTTCTGACAGAGTTAACACTGAAGCTTTCTTT	CASSSDRVNTEAFF
TRBV12-5	NA	NA	TRBJ1-1	TGTGCTAGTGGTTGGGGGGCTGAAGCTTTCTTT	CASGWGAEAFF
TRBV18	TRBD1	NA	TRBJ1-5	TGTGCCAGCCAAGAAGGGGGCAGCTCCAATCAGCCCCAGCATTTT	CASQEGGSSNQPQHF
TRBV6-1	NA	NA	TRBJ1-1	TGTGCCAGCAGTCCGAGCCATGTGGGGGGGACTGAAGCTTTCTTT	CASSPSHVGGTEAFF
TRBV27	NA	NA	TRBJ1-5	TGTGCCAGCAGTCTAAACAGGGAAAATCAGCCCCAGCATTTT	CASSLNRENQPQHF
TRBV29-1	TRBD1	NA	TRBJ2-2	TGCAGCGCCGGACAGGGGAGCTACACCGGGGAGCTGTTTTTT	CSAGQGSYTGELFF
TRBV2	NA	NA	TRBJ2-1	TGTGCCAGCAGTGAAGAGCGCTACCCCTACAATGAGCAGTTCTTC	CASSEERYPYNEQFF
TRBV5-1	NA	NA	TRBJ1-1	TGCGCCAGCAGCCCCGGTAATACTGAAGCTTTCTTT	CASSPGNTEAFF
TRBV2	NA	NA	TRBJ2-5	TGTGCCAGCAAGGGGCAGCAAGAGACCCAGTACTTC	CASKGQQETQYF
TRBV7-3	TRBD1	NA	TRBJ1-3	TGTGCCAGCAGCCCGACAGGGGACTCTGGAAACACCATATATTTT	CASSPTGDSGNTIYF